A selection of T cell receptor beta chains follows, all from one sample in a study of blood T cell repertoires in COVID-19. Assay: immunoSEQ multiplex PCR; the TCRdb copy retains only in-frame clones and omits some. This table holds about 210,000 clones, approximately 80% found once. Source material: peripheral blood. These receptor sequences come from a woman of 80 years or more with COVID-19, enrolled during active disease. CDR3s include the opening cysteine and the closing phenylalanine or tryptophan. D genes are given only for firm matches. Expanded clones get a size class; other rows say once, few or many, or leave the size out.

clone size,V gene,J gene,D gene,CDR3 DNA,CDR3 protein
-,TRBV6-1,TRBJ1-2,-,TGTGCCAGCAGTGAAGGGGGGGGGCGCCTAGGCTACACCTTC,CASSEGGGRLGYTF
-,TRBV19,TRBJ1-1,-,TGTGCCAGTAATACTTACGCTGAAGCTTTCTTT,CASNTYAEAFF
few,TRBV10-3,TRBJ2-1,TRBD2,TGTGCCATCAGTCCTAGCGGGGGGGCTGGGAATGAGCAGTTCTTC,CAISPSGGAGNEQFF
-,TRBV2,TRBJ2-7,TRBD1,TGTGCCAGCAGTGCCTCCGGGACAGGGGTCGGCGAGCAGTACTTC,CASSASGTGVGEQYF
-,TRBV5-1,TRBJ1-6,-,TGCGCCAGCGGGGCCAACTATAATTCACCCCTCCACTTT,CASGANYNSPLHF
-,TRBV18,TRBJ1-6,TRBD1,TGTGCCAGCTCCCAAAGAGGGACAGGCCAATCACCCCTCCACTTT,CASSQRGTGQSPLHF
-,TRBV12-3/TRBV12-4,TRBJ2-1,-,TGTGCCAGCAGCCAAAGGCGGGGCAATGAGCAGTTCTTC,CASSQRRGNEQFF
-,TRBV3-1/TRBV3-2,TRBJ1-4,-,TGTGCCAGCAGCCAAGGAACTTATGAAAAACTGTTTTTT,CASSQGTYEKLFF
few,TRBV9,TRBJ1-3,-,TGTGCCAGCAGCATACACGGGGTCGACTCTGGAAACACCATATATTTT,CASSIHGVDSGNTIYF
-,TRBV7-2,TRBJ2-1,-,TGTGCCAGCAGCGTTGGGGGCCTGAGACAGAGCTCCTACAATGAGCAGTTCTTC,CASSVGGLRQSSYNEQFF
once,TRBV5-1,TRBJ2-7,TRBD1,TGCGCCAGCAGCTTGGACCAGGGGGCGCGGGAGCAGTACTTC,CASSLDQGAREQYF
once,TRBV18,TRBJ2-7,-,TGTGCCAGCTCCCCCACGGTTACCTACGAGCAGTACTTC,CASSPTVTYEQYF
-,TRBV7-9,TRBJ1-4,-,TGTGCCAGCAACAAAGGACAGAATGAAAAACTGTTTTTT,CASNKGQNEKLFF
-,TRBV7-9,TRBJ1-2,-,TGTGCCAGCAGCCCCCGACAGGAAAGGCACTATGGCTACACCTTC,CASSPRQERHYGYTF
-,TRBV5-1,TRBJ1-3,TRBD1,TGCGCCAGCAGCTTGGTCGGAGGGGGCGCACCAGGAAACACCATATATTTT,CASSLVGGGAPGNTIYF
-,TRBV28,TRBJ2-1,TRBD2,TGTGCCAGCAGAACAACTAGCGGGTATTACAATGAGCAGTTCTTC,CASRTTSGYYNEQFF
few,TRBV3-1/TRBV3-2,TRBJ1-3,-,TGTGCCAGCAGCTCTGACACCCTTGGAAACACCATATATTTT,CASSSDTLGNTIYF
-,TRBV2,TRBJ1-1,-,TGTGCCAGCCGCCGTTTAGGGGAAGGCACTGAAGCTTTCTTT,CASRRLGEGTEAFF
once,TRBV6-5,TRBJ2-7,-,TGTGCCAGCAGTTCTGGACAGACCGGCGAGCAGTACTTC,CASSSGQTGEQYF
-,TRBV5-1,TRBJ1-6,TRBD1,TGCGCCAGCAGCTTGGAAACAGGGGGCAATTCACCCCTCCACTTT,CASSLETGGNSPLHF
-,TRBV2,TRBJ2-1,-,TGTGCCAGCAGTGCCGGGACTGAGGACAATGAGCAGTTCTTC,CASSAGTEDNEQFF
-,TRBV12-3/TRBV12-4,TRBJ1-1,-,TGTGCCAGCAGTTTCGCCTCAGGGTACCGGGCTTTCTTT,CASSFASGYRAFF
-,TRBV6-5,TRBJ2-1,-,TGTGCCAGCAGTTACCCCGGTTACAATGAGCAGTTCTTC,CASSYPGYNEQFF
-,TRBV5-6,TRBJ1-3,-,TGTGCCAGCAGCCGAGACAGTATTTCTGGAAACACCATATATTTT,CASSRDSISGNTIYF
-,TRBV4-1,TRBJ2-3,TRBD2,TGCGCCAGCAGCCAAGATCTTAGCGGGGGGGCAGATACGCAGTATTTT,CASSQDLSGGADTQYF
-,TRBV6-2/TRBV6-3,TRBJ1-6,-,TGTGCCAGCAGTTACGGGTACAGGGCGAGCTCCTATAATTCACCCCTCCACTTT,CASSYGYRASSYNSPLHF
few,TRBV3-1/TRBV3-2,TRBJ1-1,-,TGTGCCAGCAGCCAAGGGCAGATGAACACTGAAGCTTTCTTT,CASSQGQMNTEAFF
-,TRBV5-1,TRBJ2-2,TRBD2,TGCGCCAGCCTTAGCGGGAGCACCGGGGAGCTGTTTTTT,CASLSGSTGELFF
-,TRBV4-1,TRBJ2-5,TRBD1,TGCGCCAGCAGCGAGACAGGGGAAGAGACCCAGTACTTC,CASSETGEETQYF
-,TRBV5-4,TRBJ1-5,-,TGTGCCAGCAGCTGGCCCCCTTCGTCAGGTCAGCCCCAGCATTTT,CASSWPPSSGQPQHF
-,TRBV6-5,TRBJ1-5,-,TGTGCCAGCAGTTACTCTGGGCCAGGGGCGAGCCAGCCCCAGCATTTT,CASSYSGPGASQPQHF
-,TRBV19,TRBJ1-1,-,TGTGCCAGTAGTATAGACCAGACAGGAGGAGGAACTGAAGCTTTCTTT,CASSIDQTGGGTEAFF
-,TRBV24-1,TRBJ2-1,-,TGTGCCACCGGGACTCTCGACCAGAATGAGCAGTTCTTC,CATGTLDQNEQFF
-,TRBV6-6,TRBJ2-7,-,TGTGCCAGCAGGAACCTCGCGTCCTACGAGCAGTACTTC,CASRNLASYEQYF
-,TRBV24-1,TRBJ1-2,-,TGTGCCACCAGTGATTTCGGGGATGGCTACACCTTC,CATSDFGDGYTF
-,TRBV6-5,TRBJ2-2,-,TGTGCCAGCAGGGCAGGGCTGAACACCGGGGAGCTGTTTTTT,CASRAGLNTGELFF